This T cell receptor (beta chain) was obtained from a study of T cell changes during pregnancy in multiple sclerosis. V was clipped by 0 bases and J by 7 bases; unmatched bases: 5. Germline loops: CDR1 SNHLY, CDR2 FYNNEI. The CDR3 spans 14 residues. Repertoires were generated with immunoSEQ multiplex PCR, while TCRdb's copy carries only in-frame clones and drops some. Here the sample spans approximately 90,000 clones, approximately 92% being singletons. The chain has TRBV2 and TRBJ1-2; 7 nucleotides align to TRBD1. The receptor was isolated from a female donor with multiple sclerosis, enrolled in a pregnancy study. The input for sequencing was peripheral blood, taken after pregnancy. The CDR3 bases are TGTGCCAGCAGTGAAGCCGTGACAGGGTTTGGCTACACCTTC. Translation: CASSEAVTGFGYTF.